A single sample gave rise to the 9 T cell receptor beta chains below, sequenced in a study of shared clonotypes between healthy human individuals. Naive-designated CD8 cells lacked CD45RO, were positively enriched for CCR7, and omitted terminally differentiated effector memory CD45RA+ cells. Profiled with immunoSEQ multiplex PCR; TCRdb holds only in-frame clones, not every one. The sample has some 2.1 million clones; about 94% are singletons. What was sequenced was naive CD8+ T cells sorted from blood. The receptors come from a man aged 18 to 29 in good health.

Turning to this clone: One end of the junction fails to match germline, which may point to a read error. The chain carries TRBV6-1 and TRBJ1-5, with D hard to call. The CDR3 extends over 15 amino acids. Germline lookup yields CDR1 MNHNS and CDR2 SASEGT. The CDR3 is CASSEDRGWGQPQHF. DNA of the CDR3: TGTGCCAGCAGCGAAGACCGGGGATGGGGTCAGCCCCAGCATTTT.

The gene calls are TRBV5-6 and TRBJ1-1; no definite D call. The CDR3 is made up of 15 amino acids. CDR1 and CDR2 from the germline V gene are SGHDT and YYEEEE. V was shortened by 6 bases and J by 1 base, with 16 bases between the two germline ends. The CDR3 nucleotides read TGTGCCAGCACCCTTTGGGAGGCGGCGAACACTGAAGCTTTCTTT. Encoded protein: CASTLWEAANTEAFF.

The chain recombines TRBV4-3 with TRBJ2-1; D may be TRBD1 or TRBD2 (5 bases each). CDR3 length equals 13 residues. Per the germline V gene, CDR1 is LGHNA and CDR2 is YSLEER. The V gene lost 6 bases and the J gene lost 4 bases, with 10 bases spanning the gap. The CDR3 protein is CASSRDVYNEQFF. Written as DNA, the CDR3 is TGCGCCAGCAGTCGGGACGTTTACAATGAGCAGTTCTTC.

The V gene is TRBV11-2, the J gene TRBJ1-6; D remains ambiguous. The CDR3 loop spans 16 amino acids. Trimming removed 5 bases at V and 2 bases at J, with 13 bases between. CDR1 is SGHAT and CDR2 is FQNNGV in the germline V gene. This chain's CDR3 is CASSPVGEAYNSPLHF. The CDR3 region has the DNA TGTGCCAGCAGCCCCGTCGGGGAAGCCTATAATTCACCCCTCCACTTT.

Comment on this clone: This specimen includes other DNA sequences encoding the same CDR3. The J gene is TRBJ2-7, the V gene TRBV19, with 7 bases aligning to TRBD2. The CDR3 sequence is 13 residues long. From germline, CDR1 is LNHDA and CDR2 SQIVND (reference sequence). V gave up 0 bases and J gave up 7 bases; unmatched junction bases: 3. This CDR3 is CASSIDGEGEQYF. CDR3 DNA sequence: TGTGCCAGTAGTATAGATGGGGAGGGTGAGCAGTACTTC.

This clone was recorded only once. The J gene is TRBJ1-5, the V gene TRBV2, with 9 bases aligning to TRBD1. This CDR3 comprises 14 residues. V lost 4 bases to trimming and J lost 5 bases; unmatched junction nucleotides: 3. Looked up from germline, CDR1 is SNHLY and CDR2 is FYNNEI. The CDR3 DNA reads TGTGCCAGCAGTGGACAGGGGGTGGATCAGCCCCAGCATTTT. Translating it yields CASSGQGVDQPQHF.

The rearrangement uses TRBV6-5 and TRBJ2-7; D unresolved. From germline, CDR1 is MNHEY and CDR2 SVGAGI. This CDR3 spans 15 amino acids. Trimming cost V 6 bases and J 4 bases, with 19 bases left between them. The DNA for the CDR3 is TGTGCCAGCAGCTCCGACGGCATAATTCCGTACGAGCAGTACTTC. This sequence encodes CASSSDGIIPYEQYF.

As concerns this clone: The sample has other DNA sequences that encode this CDR3 too. The chain combines TRBV4-1 with TRBJ2-1, with 9 nucleotides matching TRBD1. The V gene end was trimmed by 4 bases and the J gene end by 6 bases; junction bases not matched to a gene: 7. In germline, CDR1 is MGHRA, CDR2 YSYEKL. This CDR3 region has 15 residues. CDR3 in amino acids: CASSLGTGISNEQFF. In DNA, the CDR3 is TGCGCCAGCAGCCTGGGGACAGGGATAAGCAATGAGCAGTTCTTC.

The chain is built from TRBV4-1 and TRBJ1-6; perhaps TRBD1 as D (6 bases). Germline CDR1 reads MGHRA; CDR2 reads YSYEKL. V shed 5 bases and J shed 10 bases, with 15 bases lying between them. CDR3 length equals 14 residues. The CDR3 region is CASSDTGIWSPLHF. The CDR3 DNA follows: TGCGCCAGCAGCGACACAGGGATCTGGTCACCCCTCCACTTT.